This T cell receptor (beta chain) was recovered during a study of T-cell memory formation after mild COVID-19. Study conclusions and caveats: Balance between CD4 and CD8 was seen in clones contracting day 15 to 85, and a CD4+ lean was seen in later expanders. Some clones that responded were present in memory (sampled pre-infection), which suggests cross-reactive memory joined. Confirmation was lacking for SARS-CoV-2 specificity of second-wave clones that peaked on day 37.

This clonotype has a handful of counts. Its antigen is currently unknown. Constant-segment primers were used for 5'RACE, and the resulting TCR alpha and TCR beta cDNA libraries carried sample barcodes and UMIs. TCRdb passed the 5' RACE reads through MiXCR, listing each CDR3 protein once. There are approximately 290,000 distinct CDR3 sequences in the sample; just under 20% occur only once, and roughly 21% lies in the top ten. This CDR3 has 16 amino acids. Germline V gene data show CDR1 as MNHEY and CDR2 as SVGAGI. V was clipped by 5 bases and J by 2 bases; unmatched bases: 8. Material for sequencing was PBMCs or a T cell subset sorted from them (not recorded which). The V call is TRBV6-5, the J call TRBJ2-1, with 8 bases lining up with TRBD2. This TCR came from a man aged 18 to 35 who had mild COVID-19 (a few samples of this study predate the infection). Cell type and time point are not known. The CDR3 sequence is CASSPPGLVAYNEQFF. The CDR3 bases are TGTGCCAGCAGTCCCCCGGGACTAGTCGCCTACAATGAGCAGTTCTTC.